A single sample is the source of the 16 T cell receptor beta chains below, sequenced in a study of T cell responses to AZD1222 COVID-19 vaccine (dated by TCRdb to 2020 to 2023). The time point label corresponds to: baseline before first vaccination. The library was obtained by the immunoSEQ multiplex PCR assay. TCRdb retrieved this table from immuneACCESS and kept in-frame rearrangements only. Not all clones are present; in checked studies, unresolved V genes account for under half, and no reason is known for the remainder. Within this sample are about 130,000 clones, with 89% of them counted one time only. Of the sample, less than 2% is held by the ten largest clones. The material sequenced was peripheral blood, taken on day 0 of AZD1222 vaccination. All receptors derive from an adult in good health.

The chain is built from TRBV28 and TRBJ2-7; 12 positions match TRBD2. CDR1 MDHEN and CDR2 SYDVKM come from the germline V gene. V trimming: 4 bases; J trimming: 2 bases; junction bases outside the gene matches: 3. This CDR3 is 15 amino acids long. The DNA for the CDR3 is TGTGCCAGCAGTTCGACTAGCGGGAGAGCCTACGAGCAGTACTTC. Its translation: CASSSTSGRAYEQYF.

V and J are TRBV9 and TRBJ2-7; 8 bases map to TRBD2. The germline CDR1 and CDR2 sequences are SGDLS and YYNGEE. The CDR3 has 16 amino acids. V trimming: 0 bases; J trimming: 5 bases; junction bases outside the gene matches: 10. The DNA of the CDR3 is TGTGCCAGCAGCGTAGGTTCGGAGCGGGAGACCCACGAGCAGTACTTC. Protein: CASSVGSERETHEQYF. Looking up the rest from reference TRBV9 and TRBJ2-7 gives the full variable domain: DSGVTQTPKHLITATGQRVTLRCSPRSGDLSVYWYQQSLDQGLQFLIQYYNGEERAKGNILERFSAQQFPDLHSELNLSSLELGDSALYFCASSVGSERETHEQYFGPGTRLTVT.

The rearrangement uses TRBV11-2 and TRBJ2-1; D possibly corresponds to TRBD2 (5 bases). The CDR3 is made up of 18 amino acids. The V end lost 0 bases, the J end lost 0 bases, and 15 bases lay between the germline ends. From germline, CDR1 is SGHAT and CDR2 FQNNGV. CDR3 in DNA: TGTGCCAGCAGCTTAGATCGCAGCGGATGGGCCTCCTACAATGAGCAGTTCTTC. Protein: CASSLDRSGWASYNEQFF.

CDR3 sequence (DNA): TGTGCCAGCAGCCTGATTTTAGGGGGCTACGAGCAGTACTTC. Its protein product is CASSLILGGYEQYF. This chain links TRBV9 with TRBJ2-7; tentatively, D is TRBD1 (6 bases). The CDR3 runs 14 residues. Trimming took off 4 bases at V and 3 bases at J, with 14 bases between the two ends. Germline assignment: CDR1 SGDLS and CDR2 YYNGEE. The whole variable domain, filled in from reference TRBV9 and TRBJ2-7, reads DSGVTQTPKHLITATGQRVTLRCSPRSGDLSVYWYQQSLDQGLQFLIQYYNGEERAKGNILERFSAQQFPDLHSELNLSSLELGDSALYFCASSLILGGYEQYFGPGTRLTVT.

A few counts support this clone. This CDR3 reads CASSQGVEVGSPSYNEQFF. CDR3 nucleotide sequence: TGTGCCAGCAGCCAAGGGGTGGAGGTCGGGAGCCCCTCCTACAATGAGCAGTTCTTC. The rearrangement links TRBV3-1 (or the pseudogene TRBV3-2) to TRBJ2-1, with D possibly matching TRBD2 (6 bases). Germline-derived CDR1 and CDR2 are LGHDT and YNNKEL (reference sequence). The germline V and J ends were trimmed by 1 base and 0 bases, with 19 bases remaining between them. This CDR3 is 19 amino acids long.

The genes are TRBV5-4 and TRBJ1-6; D perhaps matches TRBD1 (5 bases). Germline lookup yields CDR1 SGHNT and CDR2 YYREEE (reference sequence). V was cut by 3 bases and J by 6 bases, with 10 bases left in between. The CDR3 sequence is 14 residues long. The CDR3 reads CASSYQGFNSPLHF. In nucleotides, the CDR3 is TGTGCCAGCAGCTATCAGGGTTTTAATTCACCCCTCCACTTT.

The chain is built from TRBV6-1 and TRBJ2-7; the D gene is possibly TRBD2 (6 bases). Germline CDR1 reads MNHNS; CDR2 reads SASEGT. The CDR3 runs 13 residues. Trimming cost V 2 bases and J 6 bases, with 11 bases left between them. In nucleotides, the CDR3 is TGTGCCAGCAGTGAAAGTGACGGGGGCGAGCAGTACTTC. Protein sequence: CASSESDGGEQYF.

The rearrangement links TRBV19 to TRBJ2-2; 10 bases match TRBD2. Germline V lookup: CDR1 LNHDA, CDR2 SQIVND (reference sequence). This CDR3 is built from 16 residues. The V and J ends lost 7 bases and 3 bases, in that order; junction bases with no gene match: 8. In nucleotides, the CDR3 is TGTGCCAGTACCCCTTGGACTAGCGGCCACACCGGGGAGCTGTTTTTT. Residues: CASTPWTSGHTGELFF.

The chain couples TRBV30 to TRBJ1-2; TRBD1 might be the D (5 bases). V was shortened by 2 bases and J by 8 bases, with 18 bases between the two germline ends. The CDR3 has 14 amino acids. The germline V gene has CDR1 GTSNPN and CDR2 SVGIG (reference sequence). The CDR3 DNA reads TGTGCCTGGAGTATTTCGGATCGGGGCCAGGGCTACACCTTC. Translation gives CAWSISDRGQGYTF.

The chain uses TRBV5-1 and TRBJ2-7; D is perhaps TRBD2 (6 bases). The CDR3 extends over 11 amino acids. The germline V and J ends were trimmed by 5 bases and 6 bases, with 9 bases remaining between them. Germline CDR1 is SGHRS and CDR2 is YFSETQ. The CDR3 here is CASRQGGEQYF. The CDR3 DNA is TGCGCCAGCAGGCAGGGAGGCGAGCAGTACTTC. The entire variable domain, with the rest obtained from reference TRBV5-1 and TRBJ2-7, is as follows: KAGVTQTPRYLIKTRGQQVTLSCSPISGHRSVSWYQQTPGQGLQFLFEYFSETQRNKGNFPGRFSGRQFSNSRSEMNVSTLELGDSALYLCASRQGGEQYFGPGTRLTVT.

V gene TRBV5-6 combines with J gene TRBJ1-2, with 10 bases aligning to TRBD1. The germline gives CDR1 SGHDT, CDR2 YYEEEE. CDR3 length equals 13 residues. J gave up 6 bases and V 2 bases, and 1 base lay outside the gene matches. The CDR3 DNA reads as TGTGCCAGCAGCTTCGGGACAGGGGATGGCTACACCTTC. It yields the protein CASSFGTGDGYTF.

The rearrangement links TRBV12-3 or TRBV12-4 to TRBJ1-2; no reliable D call. V shed 6 bases and J shed 3 bases, with 11 bases lying between them. The CDR3 loop spans 13 amino acids. CDR3 DNA: TGTGCCAGCAGCACCGGACGGCACTATGGCTACACCTTC. Amino acid sequence: CASSTGRHYGYTF.

V usage is TRBV3-1 (or the pseudogene TRBV3-2) and J usage is TRBJ2-7; D is perhaps TRBD1 (6 bases). The V and J ends lost 2 bases and 3 bases respectively, with 17 bases between them. The CDR3 is 16 amino acids. CDR1 and CDR2 from the germline V gene are LGHDT and YNNKEL (reference sequence). The CDR3 region is CASSQKGQRGLYEQYF. The DNA for the CDR3 is TGTGCCAGCAGCCAAAAAGGACAGAGGGGTCTCTACGAGCAGTACTTC.

The chain couples TRBV15 to TRBJ2-3; 14 bases line up with TRBD2. CDR1 is LNHNV, CDR2 YYDKDF, per germline (reference sequence). The CDR3 sequence is 17 residues long. J was trimmed by 2 bases and V by 4 bases; bases with no gene match: 5. CDR3 DNA sequence: TGTGCCACCAGCATTGGACTAGCGGGAGGTGACACAGATACGCAGTATTTT. Residues: CATSIGLAGGDTDTQYF.

This chain uses TRBV2 with TRBJ2-2; D possibly corresponds to TRBD2 (5 bases). CDR1 and CDR2 (germline): SNHLY, FYNNEI. Trimming took off 7 bases at V and 4 bases at J, with 19 bases between the two ends. The CDR3 is made up of 16 amino acids. For the CDR3, the DNA is TGTGCCAGCACCACCGGAGATAGGGAGTTCACCGGGGAGCTGTTTTTT. It encodes CASTTGDREFTGELFF.

V and J are TRBV19 and TRBJ1-4, with a tentative D call TRBD1 (6 bases). The CDR3 is 14 amino acids. Per the germline V gene, CDR1 is LNHDA and CDR2 is SQIVND (reference sequence). The ends were cut back, 9 bases at V and 8 bases at J, with 19 bases in the middle. The CDR3 sequence: CASEKRTGHEKLFF. As DNA, the CDR3 is TGTGCCAGCGAAAAAAGAACAGGGCACGAAAAACTGTTTTTT.